This entry lists 27 T cell receptor beta chains sequenced from one sample in a study of blood T cells in healthy people across ages. Using a J-beta primer mix together with a sample-barcoded 5' primer, a second PCR was run for roughly 6 to 11 cycles. TCRdb used MiXCR to reprocess the 5' RACE reads, holding one entry per CDR3 protein. The data hold hundreds of thousands of distinct CDR3 sequences, with approximately 53% observed a single time. The specimen was blood. The receptors shown here come from a man aged 35-49 years in good health.

This chain connects TRBV7-2 to TRBJ1-5; unclear D gene. In germline, CDR1 is SGHTA, CDR2 FQGNSA. The CDR3 covers 18 residues. V was trimmed by 1 base and J by 4 bases, leaving 20 bases between them. This CDR3 reads CASSLGVSLGRENQPQHF. CDR3 bases: TGTGCCAGCAGCTTAGGGGTTTCTCTTGGGAGAGAAAATCAGCCCCAGCATTTT.

This clonotype appeared once. The V gene is TRBV5-4, the J gene TRBJ2-5; 9 bases match TRBD1. The CDR3 consists of 16 residues. V shed 4 bases and J 4 bases; nucleotides not matched to a gene: 11. Germline-derived CDR1 and CDR2 are SGHNT and YYREEE (reference sequence). The CDR3: CASSSYRDRERETQYF. In nucleotides, the CDR3 is TGTGCCAGCAGCAGCTACCGGGACAGGGAACGAGAGACCCAGTACTTC.

The chain joins TRBV2 to TRBJ2-5; TRBD1 aligns across 10 bases. The end of the DNA is better explained by TRBJ2-7, so the J call may be wrong. The V gene's germline CDR1 is SNHLY and CDR2 FYNNEI. This CDR3 is 15 amino acids long. DNA of the CDR3: TGTGCCAGCAGTGAACGGGACAGGGGTTCCTACGAGCAGTACTTC. Translated: CASSERDRGSYEQYF.

This clonotype was seen only a few times. The chain carries TRBV7-2 and TRBJ2-5; D possibly corresponds to TRBD2 (6 bases). This CDR3 comprises 13 residues. CDR1 and CDR2 from the germline V gene are SGHTA and FQGNSA. Between the trimmed V and J ends, which lost 5 bases and 11 bases, there was a span of 18 bases. The CDR3 reads CASSAGLARDQYF. In DNA form, the CDR3 reads TGTGCCAGCAGCGCGGGCCTCGCGCGGGATCAGTACTTC.

The chain recombines TRBV7-2 with TRBJ1-2; D not certain. Germline V gene lookup returns CDR1 SGHTA and CDR2 FQGNSA. The germline V and J ends were trimmed by 1 base and 2 bases, with 14 bases remaining between them. The CDR3 is 16 amino acids. For the CDR3, the DNA is TGTGCCAGCAGCTTAGTTAATCTCCTGTTGAACTATGGCTACACCTTC. Its translation is CASSLVNLLLNYGYTF. Based on the CDR3 plus reference TRBV7-2 and TRBJ1-2, the full variable domain is GAGVSQSPSNKVTEKGKDVELRCDPISGHTALYWYRQSLGQGLEFLIYFQGNSAPDKSGLPSDRFSAERTGGSVSTLTIQRTQQEDSAVYLCASSLVNLLLNYGYTFGSGTRLTVV.

This clonotype occurred once. Germline and junction disagree at one end, which may indicate a read error. The V gene is TRBV7-2, the J gene TRBJ2-1; the D gene is possibly TRBD2 (6 bases). Germline values: CDR1 SGHTA, CDR2 FQGNSA. The CDR3 is made up of 14 amino acids. The CDR3, as DNA: TGTGCCAGCAGCTTCGGGACTCAATACAATGGGCAGTTCTTC. Protein sequence: CASSFGTQYNGQFF.

Only a few counts were recorded for this clonotype. The rearrangement uses TRBV29-1 and TRBJ2-7; TRBD1 or TRBD2 may be the D gene (5 bases each). V was shortened by 4 bases and J by 4 bases, with 11 bases between the two germline ends. This CDR3 has 12 residues. From germline, CDR1 is SQVTM and CDR2 ANQGSEA. CDR3 DNA sequence: TGCAGCGTTGCTTGGGGGAATTACGAGCAGTACTTC. Its translation is CSVAWGNYEQYF.

This clonotype was seen just once. J is TRBJ2-7 and V is TRBV6-5; weak D call: TRBD1 (6 bases). Germline-derived CDR1 and CDR2 are MNHEY and SVGAGI. Trimming removed 6 bases from V and 4 bases from J, with 19 bases in between. The CDR3 is 15 residues long. The CDR3 DNA sequence: TGTGCCAGCAGACCTACTCGGGACAAGGATTACGAGCAGTACTTC. Amino acid sequence: CASRPTRDKDYEQYF.

The chain links TRBV7-6 to TRBJ1-6; the D is unclear. Germline loops: CDR1 SGHVS, CDR2 FNYEAQ. V was pared by 5 bases and J by 7 bases, with 12 bases between. The length of the CDR3 is 14 residues. CDR3 in DNA: TGTGCCAGCAGCCCAGACCTTGCGAATTCACCCCTCCACTTT. Its protein product is CASSPDLANSPLHF.

Written as DNA, the CDR3 is TGTGCCAGCAGTTTAACCAGGATGGAAGGCTACACCTTC. This encodes CASSLTRMEGYTF. The V and J genes are TRBV27 and TRBJ1-2, with D hard to call. The CDR3 is 13 residues long. Trimming removed 2 bases from V and 8 bases from J, with 12 bases in between. From germline, CDR1 is MNHEY and CDR2 SMNVEV (reference sequence).

This chain connects TRBV2 to TRBJ2-3, with 8 bases that match TRBD2. The V segment lost 6 bases and the J segment 3 bases; nucleotides outside the gene matches: 8. Germline V gene sequence: CDR1 SNHLY, CDR2 FYNNEI. The CDR3 has 15 amino acids. The CDR3 bases are TGTGCCAGCAGGAGACTAGCGATCGGAACAGATACGCAGTATTTT. Translating gives CASRRLAIGTDTQYF.

The rearrangement links TRBV12-3 or TRBV12-4 to TRBJ2-5, with D possibly TRBD2 on 6 matching bases. This CDR3 comprises 14 residues. Trimming left V 3 bases short and J 2 bases short, with 10 bases between. The CDR3 DNA reads as TGTGCCAGCAGTTTCGGCGGGACGCAAGAGACCCAGTACTTC. Translating it yields CASSFGGTQETQYF.

The chain links TRBV28 to TRBJ2-7; 12 bases align to TRBD1. The CDR3 totals 16 residues. V gave up 3 bases and J gave up 3 bases; unmatched junction bases: 6. Germline CDR1 reads MDHEN; CDR2 reads SYDVKM. The CDR3 DNA reads as TGTGCCAGCAGTTTGGAATGGGACAGGGGGCTCTACGAGCAGTACTTC. This encodes CASSLEWDRGLYEQYF.

This clonotype showed up just a few times. The chain joins TRBV4-2 to TRBJ1-2; perhaps TRBD1 as D (5 bases). Germline V gene sequence: CDR1 LGHNA, CDR2 YNFKEQ. This CDR3 spans 16 amino acids. V dropped 0 bases and J dropped 4 bases, with 15 bases sitting between them. In DNA form, the CDR3 reads TGTGCCAGCAGCCAAGATTCCAGGGAGCTAGGCTATGGCTACACCTTC. It encodes CASSQDSRELGYGYTF.

V is TRBV27 and J is TRBJ2-1; D is perhaps TRBD1 (6 bases). The CDR3 totals 15 residues. CDR1 and CDR2 (germline): MNHEY, SMNVEV (reference sequence). Trimming shortened V by 5 bases and J by 4 bases, and 15 bases separated the two germline ends. The CDR3 reads CASSHGTPRYNEQFF. CDR3 sequence (DNA): TGTGCCAGCAGTCATGGGACACCGAGATACAATGAGCAGTTCTTC.

The genes are TRBV5-1 and TRBJ2-5; D is ambiguous. The CDR3 totals 16 residues. Germline CDR1 is SGHRS and CDR2 is YFSETQ. Trimming removed 3 bases at V and 4 bases at J, with 19 bases between. The CDR3 here is CASSSNRAGSAETQYF. CDR3 DNA: TGCGCCAGCAGCTCAAACCGGGCCGGGTCGGCAGAGACCCAGTACTTC.

This chain joins TRBV2 and TRBJ1-5; D is possibly TRBD1 (6 bases). CDR1 is SNHLY and CDR2 is FYNNEI in the germline V gene. The CDR3 is 15 amino acids. V was clipped by 3 bases and J by 6 bases, with 15 bases between them. CDR3 DNA: TGTGCCAGCAGTGATCGTTCCGGGGGCGGTCAGCCCCAGCATTTT. Its protein product is CASSDRSGGGQPQHF.

This clonotype was counted a few times. The chain employs TRBV5-1 and TRBJ2-1; D perhaps matches TRBD2 (6 bases). The CDR3 sequence is 15 residues long. Trimming took 4 bases from V and 5 from J, leaving 16 bases between them. Germline V gene data show CDR1 as SGHRS and CDR2 as YFSETQ. The CDR3: CASSRGTGPDNEQFF. The CDR3 DNA is TGCGCCAGCAGCCGAGGGACTGGTCCCGACAATGAGCAGTTCTTC.

In DNA, the CDR3 is TGTGCCAGCAGCTTACGGACGGACCTCCAGGGCGAAAAACTGTTTTTT. Residues: CASSLRTDLQGEKLFF. The chain carries TRBV7-2 and TRBJ1-4, with D perhaps matching TRBD1 (5 bases). Looked up from germline, CDR1 is SGHTA and CDR2 is FQGNSA. This CDR3 is built from 16 residues. V was shortened by 2 bases and J by 8 bases, with 18 bases between the two germline ends.

Remarks on this clonotype: A much larger clone lies one base from this, so it may be a read error. The rearrangement joins TRBV18 to TRBJ2-1; 10 bases line up with TRBD2. Germline V gives CDR1 KGHSH, CDR2 LQKENI. The CDR3 spans 16 residues. Trimming cost V 4 bases and J 5 bases; bases outside gene matches: 8. The CDR3: CASSLPGTSENNEQFF. The CDR3 region has the DNA TGTGCCAGCTCACTCCCAGGGACTAGCGAAAACAATGAGCAGTTCTTC.

The rearrangement uses TRBV20-1 and TRBJ1-2; no definite D call. With 1 base removed from V and 4 bases from J, the gap between germline ends came to 16 bases. The germline gives CDR1 DFQATT, CDR2 SNEGSKA (reference sequence). The CDR3 is made up of 15 amino acids. CDR3 sequence (DNA): TGCAGTGCTAGAGGAAAAGGGAGGGTCGGCTATGGCTACACCTTC. It encodes CSARGKGRVGYGYTF.

J is TRBJ2-7 and V is TRBV28; 9 nucleotides line up with TRBD1. This CDR3 comprises 15 residues. Germline V gene lookup returns CDR1 MDHEN and CDR2 SYDVKM. The ends lost 6 bases at V and 6 bases at J; junction bases unmatched: 12. The CDR3 coding sequence is TGTGCCAGCAGCCCCTTTTCCTGGGACAGGGCCGAGCAGTACTTC. Its protein product is CASSPFSWDRAEQYF.

Only a few counts were recorded for this clonotype. The J gene is TRBJ2-5, the V gene TRBV9; TRBD2 aligns across 9 bases. CDR3 size: 17 residues. Germline V gene data show CDR1 as SGDLS and CDR2 as YYNGEE. Losses at the gene ends were 0 bases for V and 2 bases for J; bases not matched to a gene: 8. In DNA, the CDR3 is TGTGCCAGCAGCGTAGGGGCTAGCGGGGACAATCAAGAGACCCAGTACTTC. Translating it yields CASSVGASGDNQETQYF.

V is TRBV11-1 and J is TRBJ2-7; unclear D gene. Germline CDR1 and CDR2: SGHAT and FQDESV (reference sequence). The V and J ends lost 6 bases and 2 bases respectively, with 8 bases between them. The length of the CDR3 is 12 residues. The CDR3 region has the DNA TGTGCCAGCAGTTCGCCTACCTACGAGCAGTACTTC. Translated: CASSSPTYEQYF.

This chain joins TRBV7-3 and TRBJ2-1, with TRBD1 as a possible D gene (8 bases). Trimming removed 5 bases at V and 10 bases at J, with 21 bases between. CDR3 size: 15 residues. The germline V gene has CDR1 SGHTA and CDR2 FQGTGA. The CDR3 DNA follows: TGTGCCAGCAGCACAGGGGGGGCGGAACCCTACGAGCAGTTCTTC. Translating it yields CASSTGGAEPYEQFF.

This clonotype was recorded a few times. The V and J genes are TRBV20-1 and TRBJ2-7; the D gene is possibly TRBD1 (6 bases). There are 13 residues in the CDR3. Germline CDR1 is DFQATT and CDR2 is SNEGSKA (reference sequence). V was shortened by 3 bases and J by 10 bases, with 19 bases between the two germline ends. Here the CDR3 DNA reads TGCAGTGCTAGGTGGCAGGGGCTTAGAATTCAGTACTTC. This encodes CSARWQGLRIQYF.

This clonotype was seen only a few times. The chain joins TRBV28 to TRBJ2-7; TRBD1 is a possible D gene (6 bases). The V and J ends lost 6 bases and 2 bases respectively, with 11 bases between them. This CDR3 comprises 13 residues. Germline-derived CDR1 and CDR2 are MDHEN and SYDVKM. The CDR3 region is CASRPTGAYEQYF. DNA for the CDR3: TGTGCCAGCAGACCGACAGGAGCCTACGAGCAGTACTTC.